The 15 T cell receptor beta chains in this list originate from one sample, sequenced in a study of blood T cell repertoires in COVID-19. Sequencing used immunoSEQ multiplex PCR; TCRdb keeps in-frame clones, though not all of them. The sample gives 71,000 or so clones, roughly four fifths of which show up once; roughly 27% is in the top ten. The sequencing sample was made of peripheral blood. Receptors were obtained from a man aged 65 to 79 with acute or convalescent COVID-19.

The chain has TRBV7-3 and TRBJ1-1; TRBD1 aligns across 9 bases. Trimming took 5 bases from V and 4 from J; bases not matched to a gene: 2. Germline assignment: CDR1 SGHTA and CDR2 FQGTGA. The CDR3 spans 13 residues. The CDR3 nucleotides are TGTGCCAGCAGCCGACAGGGGGGCACTGAAGCTTTCTTT. As protein: CASSRQGGTEAFF. Combining the CDR3 with reference TRBV7-3 and TRBJ1-1 gives the whole variable domain GAGVSQTPSNKVTEKGKYVELRCDPISGHTALYWYRQSLGQGPEFLIYFQGTGAADDSGLPNDRFFAVRPEGSVSTLKIQRTERGDSAVYLCASSRQGGTEAFFGQGTRLTVV.

The chain employs TRBV2 and TRBJ2-3; 12 positions match TRBD2. Germline V gene data show CDR1 as SNHLY and CDR2 as FYNNEI. Trimming at V came to 2 bases and at J to 9 bases, leaving 9 bases not matched to a gene. The CDR3 contains 16 residues. The DNA for the CDR3 is TGTGCCAGCAGTGAATTAGCTAGCGGGAGGGCGGAGACGCAGTATTTT. It yields the protein CASSELASGRAETQYF. Using reference TRBV2 and TRBJ2-3 for the parts outside the CDR3, the full variable domain is EPEVTQTPSHQVTQMGQEVILRCVPISNHLYFYWYRQILGQKVEFLVSFYNNEISEKSEIFDDQFSVERPDGSNFTLKIRSTKLEDSAMYFCASSELASGRAETQYFGPGTRLTVL.

The rearrangement links TRBV28 to TRBJ1-4, with 10 bases fitting TRBD1. Trimming took 6 bases from V and 8 from J; bases not matched to a gene: 18. The CDR3 spans 18 residues. Germline values: CDR1 MDHEN, CDR2 SYDVKM. The CDR3 reads CASSLPLRTGTGDEKLFF. CDR3 coding DNA: TGTGCCAGCAGCCTTCCCCTCCGGACCGGGACAGGGGACGAAAAACTGTTTTTT.

The V gene is TRBV28, the J gene TRBJ1-5; TRBD1 agrees at 10 bases. The V and J ends lost 4 bases and 6 bases, in that order; junction bases with no gene match: 9. The germline V gene has CDR1 MDHEN and CDR2 SYDVKM. The CDR3 loop spans 16 amino acids. CDR3 in DNA: TGTGCCAGCAGTTACAGGACAGGGGGAATGGGTCAGCCCCAGCATTTT. It translates to CASSYRTGGMGQPQHF.

The V and J genes are TRBV7-3 and TRBJ2-7; 11 nucleotides agree with TRBD1. The V gene end was trimmed by 1 base and the J gene end by 1 base; junction bases not matched to a gene: 3. This CDR3 is built from 16 residues. Germline lookup yields CDR1 SGHTA and CDR2 FQGTGA. This chain's CDR3 is CASSLSGQGASYEQYF. The CDR3 DNA sequence: TGTGCCAGCAGCTTAAGCGGACAGGGGGCTTCCTACGAGCAGTACTTC.

V usage is TRBV7-2 and J usage is TRBJ2-7; possible D gene TRBD1, 5 bases. Between the trimmed V and J ends, which lost 2 bases and 5 bases, there was a span of 13 bases. The CDR3 has 14 amino acids. Germline values: CDR1 SGHTA, CDR2 FQGNSA. CDR3 loop: CASSLFAGSHEQYF. The CDR3 DNA is TGTGCCAGCAGCTTATTCGCAGGGTCCCACGAGCAGTACTTC.

This chain uses TRBV19 with TRBJ2-2, with 8 bases that match TRBD1. CDR3 length: 15 amino acids. V trimming: 4 bases; J trimming: 6 bases; junction bases outside the gene matches: 7. Germline-derived CDR1 and CDR2 are LNHDA and SQIVND (reference sequence). CDR3 in DNA: TGTGCCAGTAGTACCAGGACAGGGAGCTCCGGGGAGCTGTTTTTT. This gives the protein CASSTRTGSSGELFF.

The chain uses TRBV27 and TRBJ2-7; the match to TRBD1 covers 7 bases. Trimming at V came to 4 bases and at J to 0 bases, leaving 6 bases not matched to a gene. CDR1 MNHEY and CDR2 SMNVEV come from the germline V gene (reference sequence). The CDR3 is made up of 15 amino acids. CDR3 amino acids: CASSSPGQHSYEQYF. Here the CDR3 DNA reads TGTGCCAGCAGTTCGCCGGGACAGCACTCCTACGAGCAGTACTTC.

J is TRBJ1-1 and V is TRBV7-8; D unresolved. The V end lost 5 bases, the J end lost 0 bases, and 13 bases lay between the germline ends. Germline loops: CDR1 SGHVS, CDR2 FQNEAQ. This CDR3 has 15 residues. CDR3 DNA sequence: TGTGCCAGCAGCCCGTCGGTGAACTTGAACACTGAAGCTTTCTTT. This encodes CASSPSVNLNTEAFF.

The gene calls are TRBV13 and TRBJ2-7, with 11 nucleotides matching TRBD2. The CDR3 has 17 amino acids. From germline, CDR1 is PRHDT and CDR2 FYEKMQ (reference sequence). The V segment lost 5 bases and the J segment 2 bases; nucleotides outside the gene matches: 11. Here the CDR3 reads CASSPAQIAGGPYEQYF. CDR3 bases: TGTGCCAGCAGCCCAGCACAGATAGCGGGAGGGCCCTACGAGCAGTACTTC.

The rearrangement joins TRBV2 to TRBJ2-3, with 10 bases lining up with TRBD1. The CDR3 runs 15 residues. The germline gives CDR1 SNHLY, CDR2 FYNNEI. The junction had 4 bases not matched to a gene; V was cut back by 6 bases and J by 1 base. The CDR3 here is CASSETGGGTDTQYF. The CDR3 nucleotides read TGTGCCAGCAGCGAGACAGGGGGCGGCACAGATACGCAGTATTTT.

The V and J genes are TRBV7-2 and TRBJ2-5, with TRBD2 matching 9 bases. The CDR3 contains 16 residues. Germline V lookup: CDR1 SGHTA, CDR2 FQGNSA. Trimming took 3 bases from V and 0 from J; bases not matched to a gene: 5. CDR3 region: CASSFRAGGYQETQYF. For the CDR3, the DNA is TGTGCCAGCAGCTTTCGTGCGGGAGGGTACCAAGAGACCCAGTACTTC.

V gene TRBV11-2 combines with J gene TRBJ2-7, with 12 positions matching TRBD1. V gave up 5 bases and J gave up 6 bases; unmatched junction bases: 5. The CDR3 length is 14 residues. Germline-derived CDR1 and CDR2 are SGHAT and FQNNGV. The CDR3 DNA follows: TGTGCCAGCAGCGACCGGGACAGGGGGCCCGAGCAGTACTTC. Protein product: CASSDRDRGPEQYF. Full variable domain (missing parts from reference TRBV11-2 and TRBJ2-7): EAGVAQSPRYKIIEKRQSVAFWCNPISGHATLYWYQQILGQGPKLLIQFQNNGVVDDSQLPKDRFSAERLKGVDSTLKIQPAKLEDSAVYLCASSDRDRGPEQYFGPGTRLTVT.

The chain uses TRBV11-3 and TRBJ2-2; no reliable D call. The CDR3 runs 15 residues. Germline V CDR1 and CDR2: SGHNT, YENEEA. Trimming stripped 0 bases from V and 6 bases from J, with 11 bases between. In nucleotides, the CDR3 is TGTGCCAGCAGCTTAGAGTCCGCGGTTCCCGGGGAGCTGTTTTTT. This gives the protein CASSLESAVPGELFF.

This chain links TRBV13 with TRBJ2-3; 8 bases align to TRBD1. CDR3 length: 13 amino acids. V was clipped by 3 bases and J by 4 bases; unmatched bases: 0. Germline CDR1 and CDR2: PRHDT and FYEKMQ (reference sequence). For the CDR3, the DNA is TGTGCCAGCAGCTTGACAGGGGCAGATACGCAGTATTTT. Residues: CASSLTGADTQYF.